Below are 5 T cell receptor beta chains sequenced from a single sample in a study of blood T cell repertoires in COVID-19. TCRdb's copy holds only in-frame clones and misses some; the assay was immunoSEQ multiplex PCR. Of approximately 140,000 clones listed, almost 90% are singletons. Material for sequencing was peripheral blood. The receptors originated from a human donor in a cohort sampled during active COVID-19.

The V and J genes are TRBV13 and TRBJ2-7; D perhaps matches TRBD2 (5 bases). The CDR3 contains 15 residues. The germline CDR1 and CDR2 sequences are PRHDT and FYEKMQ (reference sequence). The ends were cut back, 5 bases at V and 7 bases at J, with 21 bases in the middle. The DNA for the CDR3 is TGTGCCAGCAGCCGAGGCAACGGACTGAGCTTGGAGCAGTACTTC. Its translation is CASSRGNGLSLEQYF.

CDR3 sequence (DNA): TGTGCCAGCATAAGAGAAGCCGGTGGAAACACCATATATTTT. Its protein product is CASIREAGGNTIYF. The genes are TRBV6-5 and TRBJ1-3; unclear D gene. Germline lookup yields CDR1 MNHEY and CDR2 SVGAGI. The CDR3 covers 14 residues. V dropped 7 bases and J dropped 3 bases, with 13 bases sitting between them.

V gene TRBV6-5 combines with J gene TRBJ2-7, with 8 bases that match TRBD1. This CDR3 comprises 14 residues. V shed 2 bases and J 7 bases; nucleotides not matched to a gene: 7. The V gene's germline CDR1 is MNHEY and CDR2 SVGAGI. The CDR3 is CASSYTGGAREQYF. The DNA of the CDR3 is TGTGCCAGCAGTTACACAGGGGGAGCGAGAGAGCAGTACTTC.

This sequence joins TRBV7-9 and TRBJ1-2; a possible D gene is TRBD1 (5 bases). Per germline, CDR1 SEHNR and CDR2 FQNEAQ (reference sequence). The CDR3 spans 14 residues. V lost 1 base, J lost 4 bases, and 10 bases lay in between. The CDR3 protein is CASSLGREAYGYTF. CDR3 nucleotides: TGTGCCAGCAGCTTAGGCAGGGAGGCCTATGGCTACACCTTC.

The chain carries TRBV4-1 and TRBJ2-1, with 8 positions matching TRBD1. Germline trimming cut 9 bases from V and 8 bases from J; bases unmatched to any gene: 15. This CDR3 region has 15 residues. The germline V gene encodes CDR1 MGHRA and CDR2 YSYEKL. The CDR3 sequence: CARQTPGQGRDEQFF. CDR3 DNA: TGCGCCAGGCAAACCCCCGGACAGGGTAGGGATGAGCAGTTCTTC.